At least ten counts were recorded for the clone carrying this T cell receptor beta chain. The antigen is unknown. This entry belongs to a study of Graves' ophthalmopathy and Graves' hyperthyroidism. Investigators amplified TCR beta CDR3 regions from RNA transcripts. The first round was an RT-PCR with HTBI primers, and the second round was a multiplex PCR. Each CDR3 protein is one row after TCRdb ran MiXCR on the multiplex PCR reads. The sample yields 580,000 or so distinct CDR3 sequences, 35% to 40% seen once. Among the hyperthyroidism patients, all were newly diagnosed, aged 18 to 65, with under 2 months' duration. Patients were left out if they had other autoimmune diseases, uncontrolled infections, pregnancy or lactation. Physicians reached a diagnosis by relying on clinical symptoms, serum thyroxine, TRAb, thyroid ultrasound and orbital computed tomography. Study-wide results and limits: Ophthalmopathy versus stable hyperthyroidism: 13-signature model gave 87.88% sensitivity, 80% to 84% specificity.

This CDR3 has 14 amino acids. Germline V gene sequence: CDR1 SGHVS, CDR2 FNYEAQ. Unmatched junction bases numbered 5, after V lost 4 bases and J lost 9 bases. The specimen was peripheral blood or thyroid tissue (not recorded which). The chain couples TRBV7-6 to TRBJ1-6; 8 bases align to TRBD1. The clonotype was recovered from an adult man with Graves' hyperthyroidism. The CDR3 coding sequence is TGTGCCAGCAGCTCCGACAGGGGCGGTTCACCCCTCCACTTT. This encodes CASSSDRGGSPLHF.